This TCR beta chain was retrieved from a study of cytomegalovirus exposure and HLA in healthy donors. PCR was performed using 60 Vbeta and 13 Jbeta primers. Method: immunoSEQ multiplex PCR; TCRdb's copy keeps in-frame clones and lacks some. The sample consists of roughly 120,000 clones, roughly 82% of them appearing once. Germline trimming cut 4 bases from V and 6 bases from J; bases unmatched to any gene: 6. There are 14 residues in the CDR3. CDR1 and CDR2 (germline): MNHNS, SASEGT. V usage is TRBV6-1 and J usage is TRBJ2-1; 7 bases agree with TRBD2. This receptor was identified in a woman aged 55-69 years in good health and CMV-seropositive. Sequenced material: PBMCs. The CDR3 nucleotides read TGTGCCAGCAGTGGGTTAGCGGGTATCAATGAGCAGTTCTTC. As protein: CASSGLAGINEQFF.